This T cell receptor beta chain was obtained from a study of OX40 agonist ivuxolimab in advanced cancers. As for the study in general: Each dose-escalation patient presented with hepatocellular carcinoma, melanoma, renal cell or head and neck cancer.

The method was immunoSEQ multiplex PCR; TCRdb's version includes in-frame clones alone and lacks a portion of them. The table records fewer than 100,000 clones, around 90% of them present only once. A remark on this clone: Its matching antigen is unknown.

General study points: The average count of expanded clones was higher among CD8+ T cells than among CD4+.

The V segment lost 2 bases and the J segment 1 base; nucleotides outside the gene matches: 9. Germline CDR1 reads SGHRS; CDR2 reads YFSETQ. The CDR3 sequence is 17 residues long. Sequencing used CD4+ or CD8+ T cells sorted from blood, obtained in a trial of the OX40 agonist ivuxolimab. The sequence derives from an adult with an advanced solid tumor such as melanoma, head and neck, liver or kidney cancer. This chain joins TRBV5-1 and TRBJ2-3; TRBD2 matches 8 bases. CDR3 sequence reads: CASSLMAGGAGTDTQYF. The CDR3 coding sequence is TGCGCCAGCAGCTTAATGGCGGGGGGCGCTGGCACAGATACGCAGTATTTT. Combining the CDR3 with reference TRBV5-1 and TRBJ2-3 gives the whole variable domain KAGVTQTPRYLIKTRGQQVTLSCSPISGHRSVSWYQQTPGQGLQFLFEYFSETQRNKGNFPGRFSGRQFSNSRSEMNVSTLELGDSALYLCASSLMAGGAGTDTQYFGPGTRLTVL.